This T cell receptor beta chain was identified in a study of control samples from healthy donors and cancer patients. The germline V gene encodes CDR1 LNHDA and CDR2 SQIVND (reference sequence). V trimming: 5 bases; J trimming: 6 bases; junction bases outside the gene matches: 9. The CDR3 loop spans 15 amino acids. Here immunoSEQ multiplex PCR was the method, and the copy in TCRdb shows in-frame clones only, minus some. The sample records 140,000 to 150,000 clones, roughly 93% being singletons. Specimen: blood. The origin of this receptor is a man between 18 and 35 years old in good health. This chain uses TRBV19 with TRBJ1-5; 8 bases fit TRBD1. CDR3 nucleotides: TGTGCCAGTAGTGGAAGGGACAGGTCAAGTCAGCCCCAGCATTTT. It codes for CASSGRDRSSQPQHF.